These 18 T cell receptor beta chains were all obtained from the same sample, sequenced in a study of glioma-infiltrating T cells after dendritic cell vaccination. Sequencing was performed with immunoSEQ multiplex PCR; in TCRdb, only in-frame clones are kept and a portion is missing. This table has about 65,000 clones, roughly 86% appearing once. Time point defined: after dendritic cell vaccination, including at tumor progression/relapse. This specimen consisted of blood, obtained after dendritic cell vaccination. The receptors were gathered from a human donor with glioblastoma.

V is TRBV7-9 and J is TRBJ1-1, with a weak D call TRBD1 (5 bases). V dropped 4 bases and J dropped 6 bases, with 18 bases sitting between them. CDR1 is SEHNR and CDR2 is FQNEAQ in the germline V gene (reference sequence). This CDR3 comprises 15 residues. CDR3 coding DNA: TGTGCCAGCAGCTCCCATCGACAGAGCCTGCCTGAAGCTTTCTTT. It codes for CASSSHRQSLPEAFF.

V usage is TRBV2 and J usage is TRBJ1-2; 7 nucleotides agree with TRBD1. CDR1 is SNHLY, CDR2 FYNNEI, per germline. J was trimmed by 5 bases and V by 6 bases; bases with no gene match: 6. There are 13 residues in the CDR3. Here the CDR3 reads CASSQGEDYGYTF. The CDR3 region has the DNA TGTGCCAGCAGCCAGGGGGAGGATTATGGCTACACCTTC.

The chain employs TRBV20-1 and TRBJ1-4; D is undetermined. Trimming stripped 4 bases from V and 8 bases from J, with 8 bases between. Germline values: CDR1 DFQATT, CDR2 SNEGSKA (reference sequence). The CDR3 totals 11 residues. DNA for the CDR3: TGCAGTGCTAAGACTGGAGAAAAACTGTTTTTT. It yields the protein CSAKTGEKLFF.

The V and J genes are TRBV6-6 and TRBJ2-7; tentatively, D is TRBD1 (5 bases). The CDR3 consists of 12 residues. CDR1 and CDR2 (germline): MNHNY, SVGAGI (reference sequence). Trimming removed 6 bases from V and 4 bases from J, with 10 bases in between. The CDR3 sequence is CASSFDSYEQYF. CDR3 bases: TGTGCCAGCAGCTTCGACAGTTACGAGCAGTACTTC.

The V call is TRBV27, the J call TRBJ2-7, with 9 bases matching TRBD1. Germline V gene data show CDR1 as MNHEY and CDR2 as SMNVEV (reference sequence). The CDR3 length is 14 residues. V was clipped by 3 bases and J by 6 bases; unmatched bases: 6. The DNA for the CDR3 is TGTGCCAGCAGTTTCGGGACAGGGTCCGGCGAGCAGTACTTC. It codes for CASSFGTGSGEQYF.

V gene TRBV9 combines with J gene TRBJ2-1; 7 bases fit TRBD2. This CDR3 spans 17 amino acids. Germline-derived CDR1 and CDR2 are SGDLS and YYNGEE. Trimming removed 3 bases from V and 3 bases from J; junction bases left unmatched: 12. Written as DNA, the CDR3 is TGTGCCAGCAGCGAGATAAACCGGGACTACCACTACAATGAGCAGTTCTTC. Residues: CASSEINRDYHYNEQFF.

The CDR3 spells CASSQDVSYGYTF. The CDR3 bases are TGTGCCAGCAGCCAAGATGTCAGTTATGGCTACACCTTC. The chain joins TRBV14 to TRBJ1-2; D gene uncertain. CDR1 is SGHDN and CDR2 is FVKESK in the germline V gene. V lost 0 bases to trimming and J lost 5 bases, with 7 bases between them. The CDR3 contains 13 residues.

The rearrangement links TRBV19 to TRBJ2-7; 8 bases map to TRBD2. V lost 5 bases, J lost 1 base, and 7 bases stayed unmatched. This CDR3 comprises 15 residues. Looked up from germline, CDR1 is LNHDA and CDR2 is SQIVND (reference sequence). The CDR3 DNA follows: TGTGCCAGTAGTGTTGGCGGCGGGGGGTCCTACGAGCAGTACTTC. Residues: CASSVGGGGSYEQYF.

In DNA form, the CDR3 reads TGCGCCAGCAGCTTGGCGGCGGGACAGGGGGCCCTAATCTCTGGAAACACCATATATTTT. It is translated as CASSLAAGQGALISGNTIYF. The V and J genes are TRBV5-1 and TRBJ1-3; 12 nucleotides align to TRBD1. The CDR3 is 20 amino acids. V shed 0 bases and J 0 bases; nucleotides not matched to a gene: 10. Looked up from germline, CDR1 is SGHRS and CDR2 is YFSETQ. Complete variable domain (other parts from reference TRBV5-1 and TRBJ1-3): KAGVTQTPRYLIKTRGQQVTLSCSPISGHRSVSWYQQTPGQGLQFLFEYFSETQRNKGNFPGRFSGRQFSNSRSEMNVSTLELGDSALYLCASSLAAGQGALISGNTIYFGEGSWLTVV.

A single count supports this clone. The chain couples TRBV30 to TRBJ2-7, with a possible D match to TRBD2 (6 bases). The V and J ends lost 4 bases and 0 bases respectively, with 13 bases between them. Germline lookup yields CDR1 GTSNPN and CDR2 SVGIG (reference sequence). There are 14 residues in the CDR3. CDR3 sequence (DNA): TGTGCCTGGAATGTGGGGGGATACTCCTACGAGCAGTACTTC. This sequence encodes CAWNVGGYSYEQYF.

This clone was counted a single time. In DNA, the CDR3 is TGTGCCAGCAGCCCCACCGGGTATAATTCACCCCTCCACTTT. It translates to CASSPTGYNSPLHF. The V and J genes are TRBV6-5 and TRBJ1-6; D is undetermined. The V end lost 6 bases, the J end lost 4 bases, and 10 bases lay between the germline ends. The germline gives CDR1 MNHEY, CDR2 SVGAGI. The CDR3 runs 14 residues.

The chain employs TRBV11-2 and TRBJ1-3; TRBD1 matches at 7 bases. The V and J ends lost 0 bases and 1 base, in that order; junction bases with no gene match: 3. CDR1 SGHAT and CDR2 FQNNGV come from the germline V gene. The CDR3 runs 16 residues. The CDR3 loop is CASSLETGLSGNTIYF. Here the CDR3 DNA reads TGTGCCAGCAGCTTAGAGACAGGGCTATCTGGAAACACCATATATTTT. The entire variable domain, with the rest obtained from reference TRBV11-2 and TRBJ1-3, is as follows: EAGVAQSPRYKIIEKRQSVAFWCNPISGHATLYWYQQILGQGPKLLIQFQNNGVVDDSQLPKDRFSAERLKGVDSTLKIQPAKLEDSAVYLCASSLETGLSGNTIYFGEGSWLTVV.

This rearrangement joins TRBV4-1 to TRBJ2-3; the match to TRBD2 covers 8 bases. The junction had 3 bases not matched to a gene; V was cut back by 2 bases and J by 2 bases. Germline V gene sequence: CDR1 MGHRA, CDR2 YSYEKL. The length of the CDR3 is 15 residues. The CDR3, as DNA: TGCGCCAGCAGCCAAAGACTAGCGAACACAGATACGCAGTATTTT. Its protein product is CASSQRLANTDTQYF.

This clone was counted once. V and J are TRBV30 and TRBJ1-1; D is perhaps TRBD1 (5 bases). The CDR3 runs 14 residues. V gave up 0 bases and J gave up 1 base, with 9 bases separating them. The germline CDR1 and CDR2 sequences are GTSNPN and SVGIG (reference sequence). This chain's CDR3 is CAWSVGRANTEAFF. CDR3 bases: TGTGCCTGGAGTGTCGGCAGGGCGAACACTGAAGCTTTCTTT. The variable domain in full, completed from reference TRBV30 and TRBJ1-1, reads SQTIHQWPATLVQPVGSPLSLECTVEGTSNPNLYWYRQAAGRGLQLLFYSVGIGQISSEVPQNLSASRPQDRQFILSSKKLLLSDSGFYLCAWSVGRANTEAFFGQGTRLTVV.

The chain carries TRBV9 and TRBJ1-2; possible D gene TRBD1, 6 bases. The V end was cut by 5 bases, the J end by 2 bases, with 13 bases between. This CDR3 has 14 residues. CDR1 SGDLS and CDR2 YYNGEE come from the germline V gene. This CDR3 is CASSGTDRNYGYTF. The CDR3 DNA reads as TGTGCCAGCAGTGGGACCGACAGGAACTATGGCTACACCTTC.

The chain couples TRBV30 to TRBJ2-7; D remains unclear. Germline loops: CDR1 GTSNPN, CDR2 SVGIG (reference sequence). Trimming cost V 1 base and J 5 bases, with 15 bases left between them. The CDR3 spans 14 residues. CDR3 in amino acids: CAWSASNGRDEQYF. The CDR3 nucleotides read TGTGCCTGGAGTGCCTCGAACGGCCGGGACGAGCAGTACTTC.

This clone was picked up a small number of times. The chain has TRBV25-1 and TRBJ1-2, with no clear D. This CDR3 is 17 amino acids long. Per the germline V gene, CDR1 is MGHDK and CDR2 is SYGVNS. Trimming took off 1 base at V and 7 bases at J, with 22 bases between the two ends. The CDR3 DNA follows: TGTGCCAGCAGTGAATCTACGATCGGGCTTCGAGGGAGTGGCTACACCTTC. Translated, it gives CASSESTIGLRGSGYTF.

The V and J genes are TRBV12-5 and TRBJ1-2; 8 nucleotides match TRBD1. Germline CDR1 reads LGHNT; CDR2 reads FRNRAP. The CDR3 is 15 amino acids. The ends lost 5 bases at V and 3 bases at J; junction bases unmatched: 8. This CDR3 is CASGGGQGNYYGYTF. The CDR3 bases are TGTGCTAGTGGTGGCGGACAGGGTAATTACTATGGCTACACCTTC.